This T cell receptor beta chain was sequenced for a study of shared clonotypes between healthy human individuals. The assay used deep level. TCRdb's copy holds only in-frame clones and misses some; the assay was immunoSEQ multiplex PCR. Of hundreds of thousands of clones listed, roughly 79% are singletons. Trimming took 4 bases from V and 0 from J, leaving 13 bases between them. Germline V gene sequence: CDR1 MDHEN, CDR2 SYDVKM. There are 16 residues in the CDR3. Recent acute infections and vaccinations were absent in the healthy HIV-negative adult donors. Genomic DNA for unsorted samples, which was extracted with the QIAamp DNA Blood Mini kit, came from about 90 million PBMCs.

The sequence was obtained from a middle-aged woman in good health. Some clones in this sample may be carry-over from other donors' samples. The genes are TRBV28 and TRBJ1-5, with D hard to call. Sequences were obtained from PBMCs. The CDR3 region is CASSSLVLNSNQPQHF. The CDR3 region has the DNA TGTGCCAGCAGTTCCTTAGTGCTGAATAGCAATCAGCCCCAGCATTTT.